What follows are 27 T cell receptor beta chains derived from one specimen sequenced in a study of cytomegalovirus exposure and HLA in healthy donors. A multiplex PCR was run with 60 Vbeta primers and 13 Jbeta primers. Clones were sequenced by immunoSEQ multiplex PCR, and TCRdb holds only the in-frame ones, with some missing. Of roughly 150,000 clones listed, roughly 80% are singletons. Sequencing was carried out using PBMCs. These receptors originate from a male donor in good health and CMV-seronegative.

The chain combines TRBV2 with TRBJ1-4; maybe TRBD1 (5 bases). V lost 5 bases, J lost 8 bases, and 9 bases lay in between. The germline gives CDR1 SNHLY, CDR2 FYNNEI. CDR3 length: 12 residues. The CDR3 sequence: CASSPGGEKLFF. In DNA, the CDR3 is TGTGCCAGCAGTCCTGGGGGGGAAAAACTGTTTTTT. The variable domain in full, completed from reference TRBV2 and TRBJ1-4, reads EPEVTQTPSHQVTQMGQEVILRCVPISNHLYFYWYRQILGQKVEFLVSFYNNEISEKSEIFDDQFSVERPDGSNFTLKIRSTKLEDSAMYFCASSPGGEKLFFGSGTQLSVL.

The table lists this clone with a count of one. The J gene is TRBJ2-7, the V gene TRBV10-3; 9 bases match TRBD1. The length of the CDR3 is 16 residues. The J segment lost 1 base and the V segment lost 3 bases, leaving 7 bases of the junction unmatched. From germline, CDR1 is ENHRY and CDR2 SYGVKD. The CDR3 spells CAISDPGQGTSYEQYF. The DNA of the CDR3 is TGTGCCATCAGTGACCCAGGACAGGGGACTTCCTACGAGCAGTACTTC.

This chain links TRBV9 with TRBJ2-1; 9 positions agree with TRBD2. CDR1 is SGDLS, CDR2 YYNGEE, per germline. V was pared by 0 bases and J by 0 bases, with 1 base of the junction left unmatched. This CDR3 is 16 amino acids long. CDR3 loop: CASSVGSGSSYNEQFF. The CDR3 DNA sequence: TGTGCCAGCAGCGTAGGTAGCGGGAGCTCCTACAATGAGCAGTTCTTC. Complete variable domain (other parts from reference TRBV9 and TRBJ2-1): DSGVTQTPKHLITATGQRVTLRCSPRSGDLSVYWYQQSLDQGLQFLIQYYNGEERAKGNILERFSAQQFPDLHSELNLSSLELGDSALYFCASSVGSGSSYNEQFFGPGTRLTVL.

The chain recombines TRBV30 with TRBJ1-1; D unclear. With 0 bases removed from V and 5 bases from J, the gap between germline ends came to 10 bases. The CDR3 is 13 amino acids. Germline CDR1 GTSNPN, CDR2 SVGIG (reference sequence). CDR3 amino acids: CAWSVPGETEAFF. The CDR3 nucleotides read TGTGCCTGGAGTGTACCCGGGGAGACTGAAGCTTTCTTT.

The CDR3 region is CASSVTGGRTEAFF. The CDR3 bases are TGTGCCAGCAGCGTGACAGGGGGGAGGACTGAAGCTTTCTTT. The V and J genes are TRBV28 and TRBJ1-1, with TRBD1 matching 9 bases. This CDR3 has 14 residues. With 6 bases clipped from V and 5 bases from J, the junction kept 7 bases outside the gene matches. CDR1 MDHEN and CDR2 SYDVKM come from the germline V gene.

The chain combines TRBV30 with TRBJ1-4, with TRBD1 matching over 7 bases. This CDR3 comprises 13 residues. V gave up 8 bases and J gave up 6 bases; unmatched junction bases: 9. The germline V gene encodes CDR1 GTSNPN and CDR2 SVGIG (reference sequence). The CDR3 sequence: CASTGAGDEKLFF. The CDR3 nucleotides read TGTGCCAGCACAGGGGCAGGCGATGAAAAACTGTTTTTT.

The chain is built from TRBV6-1 and TRBJ2-3; 11 nucleotides match TRBD2. The V and J ends lost 0 bases and 5 bases, in that order; junction bases with no gene match: 1. CDR1 is MNHNS and CDR2 is SASEGT in the germline V gene. This CDR3 comprises 15 residues. The CDR3 region has the DNA TGTGCCAGCAGTGAAGCGGGGACTAGCGGAGATACGCAGTATTTT. Translating it yields CASSEAGTSGDTQYF.

Comments on this clone: The sample contains more than one DNA sequence encoding this CDR3. V is TRBV9 and J is TRBJ1-1, with D unclear. From germline, CDR1 is SGDLS and CDR2 YYNGEE. CDR3 size: 13 residues. V was cut by 0 bases and J by 2 bases, with 5 bases left in between. CDR3 amino acids: CASSVAVNTEAFF. The CDR3, as DNA: TGTGCCAGCAGCGTAGCCGTTAACACTGAAGCTTTCTTT.

This clone appeared a few times. This sequence joins TRBV19 and TRBJ1-2; 8 positions match TRBD1. The CDR3 length is 14 residues. Per germline, CDR1 LNHDA and CDR2 SQIVND (reference sequence). After removal of 7 bases from V and 8 bases from J, the junction contained 12 bases not matched to a gene. As DNA, the CDR3 is TGTGCCAGTACTCCCGGACAGGGAGCATTAGGCTACACCTTC. It translates to CASTPGQGALGYTF.

This clone has only one observation. This sequence joins TRBV21-1 and TRBJ2-3; the table's D call, TRBD1, was not checked against the DNA. TRBV21-1 is reported as a pseudogene. The length of the CDR3 is 14 residues. The CDR3 loop is CASSNPDRGDTQYF. The CDR3 DNA reads as TGTGCCAGCAGCAACCCGGACAGGGGGGATACGCAGTATTTT.

This chain uses TRBV5-1 with TRBJ2-7; tentative D call: TRBD1 (6 bases). CDR3 size: 13 residues. V dropped 1 base and J dropped 5 bases, with 10 bases sitting between them. The germline CDR1 and CDR2 sequences are SGHRS and YFSETQ. In DNA, the CDR3 is TGCGCCAGCAGCTTGACAGGGATCAACGAGCAGTACTTC. This encodes CASSLTGINEQYF.

The chain links TRBV11-2 to TRBJ1-2, with D maybe TRBD1 (5 bases). The CDR3 extends over 13 amino acids. The germline V and J ends were trimmed by 3 bases and 4 bases, with 9 bases remaining between them. In germline, CDR1 is SGHAT, CDR2 FQNNGV. The CDR3 is CASSFGGIYGYTF. In nucleotides, the CDR3 is TGTGCCAGCAGCTTCGGGGGGATCTATGGCTACACCTTC. Using reference TRBV11-2 and TRBJ1-2 for the parts outside the CDR3, the full variable domain is EAGVAQSPRYKIIEKRQSVAFWCNPISGHATLYWYQQILGQGPKLLIQFQNNGVVDDSQLPKDRFSAERLKGVDSTLKIQPAKLEDSAVYLCASSFGGIYGYTFGSGTRLTVV.

This chain uses TRBV18 with TRBJ2-7; maybe TRBD2 (5 bases). Germline V gene sequence: CDR1 KGHSH, CDR2 LQKENI. Trimming took 3 bases from V and 0 from J, leaving 6 bases between them. The CDR3 is 13 residues long. In DNA, the CDR3 is TGTGCCAGCTCACCTAGCGACTCCTACGAGCAGTACTTC. Its protein product is CASSPSDSYEQYF.

The V call is TRBV27, the J call TRBJ2-7; no reliable D call. The CDR3 covers 14 residues. The germline V gene encodes CDR1 MNHEY and CDR2 SMNVEV (reference sequence). V shed 6 bases and J shed 2 bases, with 14 bases lying between them. As DNA, the CDR3 is TGTGCCAGCAGCCATAACAGCAATCCCTACGAGCAGTACTTC. It specifies CASSHNSNPYEQYF.

V gene TRBV12-5 combines with J gene TRBJ1-5; 10 bases match TRBD1. Germline CDR1 is LGHNT and CDR2 is FRNRAP. The junction had 10 bases not matched to a gene; V was cut back by 7 bases and J by 7 bases. This CDR3 is built from 15 residues. DNA of the CDR3: TGTGCTAGTGCTCTTTGGGACAGGGGAGGACAGCCCCAGCATTTT. Residues: CASALWDRGGQPQHF.

The chain uses TRBV9 and TRBJ1-1; the match to TRBD1 covers 11 bases. This CDR3 is 15 amino acids long. Germline lookup yields CDR1 SGDLS and CDR2 YYNGEE. Trimming removed 6 bases from V and 5 bases from J; junction bases left unmatched: 9. The CDR3 region has the DNA TGTGCCAGCACCCCAACCGGGACAGGGGGTACTGAAGCTTTCTTT. Protein sequence: CASTPTGTGGTEAFF.

The rearrangement uses TRBV25-1 and TRBJ1-3; tentatively, D is TRBD1 (5 bases). The length of the CDR3 is 11 residues. Germline V gives CDR1 MGHDK, CDR2 SYGVNS. V shed 9 bases and J shed 7 bases, with 10 bases lying between them. Here the CDR3 reads CASGARNTIYF. CDR3 coding DNA: TGTGCCAGTGGGGCTCGGAACACCATATATTTT.

The J gene is TRBJ1-4, the V gene TRBV7-2; D is undetermined. CDR3 length: 13 residues. CDR1 is SGHTA, CDR2 FQGNSA, per germline. Between the trimmed V and J ends, which lost 4 bases and 8 bases, there was a span of 11 bases. The CDR3, as DNA: TGTGCCAGCAGCTCCCGGGTCGGGGAAAAACTGTTTTTT. As protein: CASSSRVGEKLFF.

This chain links TRBV6-6 with TRBJ2-7; 8 bases match TRBD2. The V and J ends lost 2 bases and 0 bases, in that order; junction bases with no gene match: 3. Germline CDR1 reads MNHNY; CDR2 reads SVGAGI (reference sequence). This CDR3 is built from 15 residues. CDR3 nucleotides: TGTGCCAGCAGTTACCCCGGGACTAGCTCCTACGAGCAGTACTTC. Translation: CASSYPGTSSYEQYF.

The table lists this clone with a count of one. V is TRBV9 and J is TRBJ1-1; tentatively, D is TRBD1 (5 bases). CDR3 length equals 13 residues. Germline V gene lookup returns CDR1 SGDLS and CDR2 YYNGEE. Deletions cut 2 bases from V and 3 bases from J, with 8 bases between. CDR3 in DNA: TGTGCCAGCAGCGTGGGGACTTACACTGAAGCTTTCTTT. Residues: CASSVGTYTEAFF. The full variable domain, rest sourced from reference TRBV9 and TRBJ1-1, is DSGVTQTPKHLITATGQRVTLRCSPRSGDLSVYWYQQSLDQGLQFLIQYYNGEERAKGNILERFSAQQFPDLHSELNLSSLELGDSALYFCASSVGTYTEAFFGQGTRLTVV.

V gene TRBV5-1 combines with J gene TRBJ2-7; 9 bases are shared with TRBD1. This CDR3 is 16 amino acids long. CDR1 and CDR2 (germline): SGHRS, YFSETQ. V gave up 3 bases and J gave up 3 bases; unmatched junction bases: 10. The CDR3 DNA sequence: TGCGCCAGCAGCTCACCGCCGGGGACAGGGTTCTACGAGCAGTACTTC. It translates to CASSSPPGTGFYEQYF.

The V and J genes are TRBV27 and TRBJ2-4; D is ambiguous. In germline, CDR1 is MNHEY, CDR2 SMNVEV (reference sequence). V was clipped by 3 bases and J by 4 bases, with 7 bases between them. The CDR3 is 13 residues long. The CDR3 sequence is CASSFSQKNIQYF. The CDR3 DNA reads as TGTGCCAGCAGTTTTTCCCAGAAAAACATTCAGTACTTC.

This clone was seen more than once but under ten times. The CDR3 spells CASSLNDRSNYGYTF. For the CDR3, the DNA is TGTGCCAGCAGCTTAAATGACAGATCTAACTATGGCTACACCTTC. The V call is TRBV7-9, the J call TRBJ1-2; tentatively, D is TRBD1 (5 bases). The CDR3 contains 15 residues. Between the trimmed V and J ends, which lost 2 bases and 0 bases, there was a span of 10 bases. Germline V gene data show CDR1 as SEHNR and CDR2 as FQNEAQ (reference sequence).

This clone was recorded once. The rearrangement uses TRBV4-1 and TRBJ2-7, with 7 bases aligning to TRBD1. This CDR3 comprises 14 residues. The V and J ends lost 2 bases and 7 bases, in that order; junction bases with no gene match: 8. Germline CDR1 and CDR2: MGHRA and YSYEKL. The CDR3 coding sequence is TGCGCCAGCAGCCAAAGTAGGGGGCTAGTTGAGCAGTACTTC. Its protein is CASSQSRGLVEQYF.

This clone was detected a few times. The J gene is TRBJ1-5, the V gene TRBV6-6, with D possibly being TRBD1 (5 bases). There are 14 residues in the CDR3. Germline loops: CDR1 MNHNY, CDR2 SVGAGI (reference sequence). With 0 bases removed from V and 2 bases from J, the gap between germline ends came to 5 bases. The CDR3 loop is CASSYSGGNQPQHF. The CDR3 nucleotides are TGTGCCAGCAGTTACTCAGGGGGCAATCAGCCCCAGCATTTT.

This chain joins TRBV4-3 and TRBJ1-4, with no clear D. V lost 6 bases and J lost 8, with 10 bases in between. The CDR3 sequence is 12 residues long. Germline assignment: CDR1 LGHNA and CDR2 YSLEER. The CDR3 here is CASSPNAEKLFF. As DNA, the CDR3 is TGCGCCAGCAGTCCTAACGCAGAAAAACTGTTTTTT.

There are a few counts of this clone. The chain links TRBV7-6 to TRBJ2-5; 9 nucleotides align to TRBD2. Germline CDR1 SGHVS, CDR2 FNYEAQ. V shed 2 bases, J shed 0 bases, and the junction held 7 bases outside the gene matches. The CDR3 has 17 amino acids. The CDR3: CASSLKASGGYQETQYF. In nucleotides, the CDR3 is TGTGCCAGCAGCTTAAAGGCAAGCGGGGGGTACCAAGAGACCCAGTACTTC.